The 29 T cell receptor beta chains listed next were all sequenced from one sample in a study of blood T cell repertoires in COVID-19. Profiled with immunoSEQ multiplex PCR; TCRdb holds only in-frame clones, not every one. The sample lists under 200,000 clones; 70% to 85% were seen once. Material: PBMCs or T cells enriched from blood (not recorded which). These receptors all come from a woman aged 55 to 70 with acute COVID-19.

The V and J genes are TRBV7-2 and TRBJ1-5; a possible D gene is TRBD1 (5 bases). The CDR3 runs to 15 residues. Germline V gene sequence: CDR1 SGHTA, CDR2 FQGNSA. V gave up 7 bases and J gave up 6 bases, with 19 bases separating them. CDR3 sequence: CASNQVGGEGQPQHF. CDR3 nucleotide sequence: TGTGCCAGCAACCAGGTCGGGGGGGAGGGTCAGCCCCAGCATTTT. Together with reference TRBV7-2 and TRBJ1-5, the CDR3 gives the full variable domain: GAGVSQSPSNKVTEKGKDVELRCDPISGHTALYWYRQSLGQGLEFLIYFQGNSAPDKSGLPSDRFSAERTGGSVSTLTIQRTQQEDSAVYLCASNQVGGEGQPQHFGDGTRLSIL.

CDR3 region: CASSYNRGSEQYF. CDR3 DNA sequence: TGTGCCAGCAGTTACAATAGAGGGAGCGAGCAGTACTTC. The chain recombines TRBV6-5 with TRBJ2-7; perhaps TRBD2 as D (5 bases). This CDR3 contains 13 residues. The V gene lost 2 bases and the J gene lost 6 bases, with 11 bases spanning the gap. Germline V gene lookup returns CDR1 MNHEY and CDR2 SVGAGI.

A word on this clone: Within the sample, other DNA sequences also encode this same CDR3. This chain links TRBV4-3 with TRBJ1-5; D not resolved. This CDR3 region has 14 residues. Germline V gene lookup returns CDR1 LGHNA and CDR2 YSLEER. V dropped 0 bases and J dropped 6 bases, with 9 bases sitting between them. In DNA, the CDR3 is TGCGCCAGCAGCCAAGATCGGGAGGCTCAGCCCCAGCATTTT. Its translation is CASSQDREAQPQHF.

The chain carries TRBV6-5 and TRBJ2-5, with 7 bases identical to TRBD1. Germline V gene lookup returns CDR1 MNHEY and CDR2 SVGAGI. CDR3 length: 13 residues. Germline trimming cut 2 bases from V and 6 bases from J; bases unmatched to any gene: 3. The CDR3 nucleotides read TGTGCCAGCAGTTACGACAGGGAGCAGACCCAGTACTTC. Its protein product is CASSYDREQTQYF.

The J gene is TRBJ2-1, the V gene TRBV9; D gene unclear. Between the trimmed V and J ends, which lost 7 bases and 0 bases, there was a span of 8 bases. In germline, CDR1 is SGDLS, CDR2 YYNGEE. This CDR3 contains 13 residues. CDR3 protein: CASGTSSYNEQFF. CDR3 DNA: TGTGCCAGCGGTACCAGCTCCTACAATGAGCAGTTCTTC.

The chain carries TRBV10-1 and TRBJ2-3; 9 nucleotides align to TRBD1. This CDR3 comprises 12 residues. V shed 8 bases, J shed 8 bases, and the junction held 5 bases outside the gene matches. Germline CDR1 reads WNHNN; CDR2 reads SYGVQD (reference sequence). Here the CDR3 DNA reads TGCGCCAGCGGTAGACAGGGGGGTACGCAGTATTTT. Protein product: CASGRQGGTQYF.

This chain connects TRBV30 to TRBJ2-5; possible D gene TRBD1, 6 bases. V lost 6 bases and J lost 5, with 10 bases in between. Germline CDR1 GTSNPN, CDR2 SVGIG (reference sequence). This CDR3 has 11 residues. The DNA of the CDR3 is TGTGCCTGCCAGGGGCAGGAGACCCAGTACTTC. This codes for CACQGQETQYF.

The CDR3 sequence is CASSPRAHQETQYF. The CDR3 DNA reads as TGTGCCAGCAGTCCGCGGGCCCACCAAGAGACCCAGTACTTC. The chain recombines TRBV6-2 or TRBV6-3 with TRBJ2-5; TRBD2 might be the D (5 bases). The CDR3 has 14 amino acids. Deletions cut 5 bases from V and 0 bases from J, with 10 bases between. The germline CDR1 and CDR2 sequences are MNHEY and SVGEGT.

A few counts support this clone. The V call is TRBV19, the J call TRBJ1-5; TRBD1 is a possible D gene (5 bases). Trimming pared 5 bases from V and 2 bases from J, leaving 10 bases between. CDR3 length equals 14 residues. Germline assignment: CDR1 LNHDA and CDR2 SQIVND (reference sequence). The CDR3 region has the DNA TGTGCCAGTAGTCCAGGGTATGGCAATCAGCCCCAGCATTTT. Its translation is CASSPGYGNQPQHF.

The rearrangement uses TRBV7-2 and TRBJ2-4; D may be TRBD2 (5 bases). V was shortened by 2 bases and J by 8 bases, with 19 bases between the two germline ends. Germline assignment: CDR1 SGHTA and CDR2 FQGNSA. There are 16 residues in the CDR3. The CDR3 sequence is CASSLLDPGFGDIQYF. The CDR3 coding sequence is TGTGCCAGCAGCTTACTCGATCCGGGATTCGGGGACATTCAGTACTTC.

The chain combines TRBV12-3 or TRBV12-4 with TRBJ1-6; TRBD1 aligns across 7 bases. The CDR3 consists of 13 residues. Germline trimming cut 6 bases from V and 5 bases from J; bases unmatched to any gene: 1. CDR3 protein: CASRTGNNSPLHF. Here the CDR3 DNA reads TGTGCCAGCAGGACAGGGAATAATTCACCCCTCCACTTT.

This sequence joins TRBV6-4 and TRBJ1-2; D unresolved. The ends were cut back, 5 bases at V and 8 bases at J, with 18 bases in the middle. Looked up from germline, CDR1 is MRHNA and CDR2 is SNTAGT. This CDR3 contains 14 residues. CDR3 in DNA: TGTGCCAGCAGTCCCCGTGGAGGGCTGGGGGGCTACACCTTC. Its translation is CASSPRGGLGGYTF.

In this sample, this clone turned up a few times. The chain links TRBV11-2 to TRBJ2-3; 14 nucleotides align to TRBD2. Losses at the gene ends were 5 bases for V and 0 bases for J; bases not matched to a gene: 4. CDR1 and CDR2 from the germline V gene are SGHAT and FQNNGV. The CDR3 contains 17 residues. CDR3 in DNA: TGTGCCAGCAGCCGACTAGCGGGGGGGTTGAGCACAGATACGCAGTATTTT. Its protein product is CASSRLAGGLSTDTQYF.

The chain uses TRBV19 and TRBJ1-5; 10 bases are a match to TRBD1. This CDR3 spans 16 amino acids. V gave up 5 bases and J gave up 6 bases; unmatched junction bases: 10. Germline V gives CDR1 LNHDA, CDR2 SQIVND (reference sequence). The CDR3 DNA reads TGTGCCAGTAGTCTCGCCCGGGACAGGGGAACTCAGCCCCAGCATTTT. It yields the protein CASSLARDRGTQPQHF. The variable domain in full, with the rest retrieved from reference TRBV19 and TRBJ1-5, is DGGITQSPKYLFRKEGQNVTLSCEQNLNHDAMYWYRQDPGQGLRLIYYSQIVNDFQKGDIAEGYSVSREKKESFPLTVTSAQKNPTAFYLCASSLARDRGTQPQHFGDGTRLSIL.

The chain employs TRBV2 and TRBJ1-2; TRBD1 agrees at 8 bases. Germline CDR1 SNHLY, CDR2 FYNNEI. J gave up 6 bases and V 5 bases, and 5 bases lay outside the gene matches. This CDR3 region has 13 residues. The CDR3 nucleotides are TGTGCCAGCAGTTTCGACAGGGGAGATGGCTACACCTTC. This translates into CASSFDRGDGYTF.

The chain uses TRBV27 and TRBJ1-2, with 9 bases matching TRBD1. There are 16 residues in the CDR3. The V and J ends lost 5 bases and 5 bases, in that order; junction bases with no gene match: 12. Germline V gives CDR1 MNHEY, CDR2 SMNVEV (reference sequence). The CDR3 reads CASSEITGGLSYGYTF. CDR3 DNA: TGTGCCAGCAGTGAGATTACAGGGGGCTTGAGTTATGGCTACACCTTC.

The chain has TRBV9 and TRBJ2-3, with a possible D match to TRBD2 (6 bases). The CDR3 covers 16 residues. The germline V and J ends were trimmed by 0 bases and 7 bases, with 18 bases remaining between them. Germline V gene lookup returns CDR1 SGDLS and CDR2 YYNGEE. The DNA of the CDR3 is TGTGCCAGCAGCGTAGACGGGGCGGGGCGGATTCATACGCAGTATTTT. Protein product: CASSVDGAGRIHTQYF.

The genes are TRBV12-3 or TRBV12-4 and TRBJ1-4, with TRBD1 as a possible D gene (5 bases). The CDR3 covers 12 residues. Trimming took 6 bases from V and 8 from J, leaving 10 bases between them. Here the CDR3 reads CASSLGGEKLFF. CDR3 DNA sequence: TGTGCCAGCAGCCTTGGGGGGGAAAAACTGTTTTTT.

The gene calls are TRBV19 and TRBJ2-1; no clear D gene. The CDR3 runs 13 residues. V lost 3 bases to trimming and J lost 7 bases, with 10 bases between them. Germline V gene sequence: CDR1 LNHDA, CDR2 SQIVND (reference sequence). The CDR3 sequence is CASSIKVTNEQFF. CDR3 DNA sequence: TGTGCCAGTAGTATTAAAGTGACTAATGAGCAGTTCTTC.

The rearrangement uses TRBV7-2 and TRBJ1-5, with D unclear. The V end was cut by 4 bases, the J end by 7 bases, with 14 bases between. The length of the CDR3 is 14 residues. Per the germline V gene, CDR1 is SGHTA and CDR2 is FQGNSA. Here the CDR3 reads CASSSYRVEQPQHF. The CDR3 DNA is TGTGCCAGCAGCTCTTATCGGGTAGAGCAGCCCCAGCATTTT.

The chain carries TRBV28 and TRBJ2-3, with 7 bases that match TRBD1. The ends lost 8 bases at V and 5 bases at J; junction bases unmatched: 10. The CDR3 spans 14 residues. Germline-derived CDR1 and CDR2 are MDHEN and SYDVKM. The CDR3 DNA is TGTGCCAGCTCCGAATCAGGGGGAAAAGATACGCAGTATTTT. It is translated as CASSESGGKDTQYF.

Of note for this clone: The junction shows a germline mismatch at one end, possibly a read error. This chain joins TRBV15 and TRBJ1-6; maybe TRBD1 (5 bases). Germline-derived CDR1 and CDR2 are LNHNV and YYDKDF (reference sequence). This CDR3 region has 11 residues. DNA for the CDR3: TGTGCCACCAGCATCCAGGGCGCCCTGTACTTT. Translated: CATSIQGALYF.

This chain links TRBV2 with TRBJ2-3; D call uncertain. Trimming shortened V by 6 bases and J by 3 bases, and 16 bases separated the two germline ends. This CDR3 spans 15 amino acids. Germline values: CDR1 SNHLY, CDR2 FYNNEI. The CDR3 reads CASSPRLEATDTQYF. DNA for the CDR3: TGTGCCAGCAGCCCTCGGCTAGAGGCGACAGATACGCAGTATTTT.

The chain is built from TRBV29-1 and TRBJ2-7, with D tentatively TRBD1 (6 bases). The CDR3 length is 14 residues. V lost 4 bases and J 0 bases, leaving 13 bases between the germline ends. Per germline, CDR1 SQVTM and CDR2 ANQGSEA. The CDR3 is CSVGLNRVSYEQYF. In DNA form, the CDR3 reads TGCAGCGTTGGACTAAACAGGGTCTCCTACGAGCAGTACTTC.

This chain joins TRBV13 and TRBJ2-5, with a possible D match to TRBD2 (5 bases). The CDR3 consists of 16 residues. Trimming left V 2 bases short and J 5 bases short, with 18 bases between. Germline V gene sequence: CDR1 PRHDT, CDR2 FYEKMQ (reference sequence). CDR3 DNA sequence: TGTGCCAGCAGCTTAAGTCGGCTAGCTTATGGCGAGACCCAGTACTTC. It is translated as CASSLSRLAYGETQYF.

This clone was counted once. V and J are TRBV10-3 and TRBJ2-2; 11 bases agree with TRBD2. Per germline, CDR1 ENHRY and CDR2 SYGVKD. The CDR3 loop spans 16 amino acids. The V segment lost 5 bases and the J segment 8 bases; nucleotides outside the gene matches: 10. CDR3 nucleotides: TGTGCCATCAGTTCCACTAGCGGGAGTATGGTTGGGGAGCTGTTTTTT. Protein: CAISSTSGSMVGELFF.

This sequence joins TRBV4-2 and TRBJ1-1; D is ambiguous. The ends were cut back, 1 base at V and 3 bases at J, with 12 bases in the middle. The CDR3 sequence is 15 residues long. The germline CDR1 and CDR2 sequences are LGHNA and YNFKEQ. CDR3 nucleotide sequence: TGTGCCAGCAGCCAAGTGGCGCAAGACTACACTGAAGCTTTCTTT. Its protein product is CASSQVAQDYTEAFF.

The gene calls are TRBV27 and TRBJ1-5; 10 positions match TRBD1. Germline-derived CDR1 and CDR2 are MNHEY and SMNVEV (reference sequence). The CDR3 contains 14 residues. The V segment lost 5 bases and the J segment 6 bases; nucleotides outside the gene matches: 4. The CDR3 reads CASSNDRGLQPQHF. CDR3 nucleotide sequence: TGTGCCAGCAGTAACGACAGGGGGCTTCAGCCCCAGCATTTT.

The chain uses TRBV12-3 or TRBV12-4 and TRBJ1-1; 9 bases match TRBD1. Trimming took 6 bases from V and 4 from J; bases not matched to a gene: 3. This CDR3 has 13 amino acids. CDR3 sequence (DNA): TGTGCCAGCAGGACGACAGGGGGCACTGAAGCTTTCTTT. Protein sequence: CASRTTGGTEAFF.